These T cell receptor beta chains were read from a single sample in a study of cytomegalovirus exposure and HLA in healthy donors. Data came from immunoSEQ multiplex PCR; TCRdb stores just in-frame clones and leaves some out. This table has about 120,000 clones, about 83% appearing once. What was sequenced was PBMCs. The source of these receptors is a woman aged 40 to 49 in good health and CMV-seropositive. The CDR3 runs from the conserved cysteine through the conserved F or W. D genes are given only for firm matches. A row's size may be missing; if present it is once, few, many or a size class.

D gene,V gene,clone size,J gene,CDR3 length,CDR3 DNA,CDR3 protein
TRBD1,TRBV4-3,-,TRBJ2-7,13,TGCGCCAGCAGCCAAAAACAGGGGGGCGAGCAGTACTTC,CASSQKQGGEQYF
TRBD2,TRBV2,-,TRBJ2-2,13,TGTGCCAGCGGGGGGGAGAACACCGGGGAGCTGTTTTTT,CASGGENTGELFF
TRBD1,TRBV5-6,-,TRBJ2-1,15,TGTGCCAGCAGCTTGGTTGGACAGGGCCTTAATGAGCAGTTCTTC,CASSLVGQGLNEQFF
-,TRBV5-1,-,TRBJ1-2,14,TGCGCCAGCAGCGTGGACACGACAGGTTATGGCTACACCTTC,CASSVDTTGYGYTF
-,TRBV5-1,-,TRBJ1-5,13,TGCGCCAGCAGGCTGGGGAGCGATCAGCCCCAGCATTTT,CASRLGSDQPQHF
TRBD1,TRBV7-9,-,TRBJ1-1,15,TGTGCCAGCAGCCCACAGGGGGCTGCGAACACTGAAGCTTTCTTT,CASSPQGAANTEAFF
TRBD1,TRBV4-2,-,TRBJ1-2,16,TGTGCCAGCAGCCAAGAGTGGGCAGGGGGATACTATGGCTACACCTTC,CASSQEWAGGYYGYTF
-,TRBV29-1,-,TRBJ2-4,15,TGCAGCGTTGAAGATGATCAGGGGTTGGCAAACATTCAGTACTTC,CSVEDDQGLANIQYF
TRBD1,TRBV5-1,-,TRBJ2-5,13,TGCGCCAGCAGCTTCCTAGGGGGCGAGACCCAGTACTTC,CASSFLGGETQYF
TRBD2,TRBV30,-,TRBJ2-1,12,TGTGCCTGGAGTGCTAGCGGGACGGGGCAGTTCTTC,CAWSASGTGQFF
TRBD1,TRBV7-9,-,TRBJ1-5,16,TGTGCCAGCAGCAGCGACAGGGCGGGGATCAATCAGCCCCAGCATTTT,CASSSDRAGINQPQHF
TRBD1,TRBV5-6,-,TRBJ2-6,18,TGTGCCAGCAGCTTGGGACAGGGAACTCTCTCTGGGGCCAACGTCCTGACTTTC,CASSLGQGTLSGANVLTF
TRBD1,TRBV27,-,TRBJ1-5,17,TGTGCCAGCAGTGTCCGGGACAGGGGCTATAGCAATCAGCCCCAGCATTTT,CASSVRDRGYSNQPQHF
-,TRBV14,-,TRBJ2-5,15,TGTGCCAGCAGCCAAGAGAAACTAGCCTTGGAGACCCAGTACTTC,CASSQEKLALETQYF
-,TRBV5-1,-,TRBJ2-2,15,TGCGCCAGCAGCCTCCTCCGGGGATACACCGGGGAGCTGTTTTTT,CASSLLRGYTGELFF
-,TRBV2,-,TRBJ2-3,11,TGTGCCAGCCTCCTCCCCGATACGCAGTATTTT,CASLLPDTQYF
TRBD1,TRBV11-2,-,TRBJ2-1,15,TGTGCCAGCAGCTTATGGACCGACAGGGGTGGTGAGCAGTTCTTC,CASSLWTDRGGEQFF
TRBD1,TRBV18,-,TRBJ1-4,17,TGTGCCAGCTCACCTATCCTGGGACAGGGAACTAATGAAAAACTGTTTTTT,CASSPILGQGTNEKLFF
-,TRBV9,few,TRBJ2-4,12,TGTGCCAGCAGTGTGATCGGGGGCATTCAGTACTTC,CASSVIGGIQYF
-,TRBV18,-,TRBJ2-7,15,TGTGCCAGCTCCCCCGGTCGGGGAGTAGAATACGAGCAGTACTTC,CASSPGRGVEYEQYF
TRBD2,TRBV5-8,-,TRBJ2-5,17,TGTGCCAGCAGCTTGGGACTAGCGGGTGTTTCCCAAGGGACCCAGTACTTC,CASSLGLAGVSQGTQYF
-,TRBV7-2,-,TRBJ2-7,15,TGTGCCAGCAGCTTAGTCGTTGGGGGCGGCTACGAGCAGTACTTC,CASSLVVGGGYEQYF
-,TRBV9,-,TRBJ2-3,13,TGTGCCAGCAGCCCCCAACAAGAAGATACGCAGTATTTT,CASSPQQEDTQYF
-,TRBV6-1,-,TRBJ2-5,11,TGTGCCAGCAGTGTCCGAGAGACCCAGTACTTC,CASSVRETQYF
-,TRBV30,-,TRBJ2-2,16,TGTGCCTGGAGTGTACGAACTAGCAGGAGTGGCGGGGAGCTGTTTTTT,CAWSVRTSRSGGELFF
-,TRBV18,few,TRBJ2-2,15,TGTGCCAGCTCTTTCTCGGACAGCTTCACCGGGGAGCTGTTTTTT,CASSFSDSFTGELFF
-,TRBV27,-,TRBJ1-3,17,TGTGCCAGCAGTTTATCGTCAGGGGTCCTCTCTGGAAACACCATATATTTT,CASSLSSGVLSGNTIYF
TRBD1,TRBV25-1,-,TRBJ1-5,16,TGTGCCAGCAGTGGAACCGGGACAGCCTTCAATCAGCCCCAGCATTTT,CASSGTGTAFNQPQHF
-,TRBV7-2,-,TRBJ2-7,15,TGTGCCAGCAGTTTAGGGGCAGGGAAGAGCTACGAGCAGTACTTC,CASSLGAGKSYEQYF
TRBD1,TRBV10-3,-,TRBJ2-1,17,TGTGCCATCAGTGAGCCGAACCGGGACAGGGTTACCAATGAGCAGTTCTTC,CAISEPNRDRVTNEQFF
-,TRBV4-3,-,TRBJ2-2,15,TGCGCCAGCAGCCAAGATAGGAGCAGGGCCGGGGAGCTGTTTTTT,CASSQDRSRAGELFF
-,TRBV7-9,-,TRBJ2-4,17,TGTGCCAGCAGCTTAGTAGGGGGGGCCCTAGCCAAAAACATTCAGTACTTC,CASSLVGGALAKNIQYF
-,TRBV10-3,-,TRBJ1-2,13,TGTGCCATCAGTGAGTCACAGAACTATGGCTACACCTTC,CAISESQNYGYTF
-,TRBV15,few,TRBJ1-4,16,TGTGCCACCAGCAGAGAACGGGGGGCGGATGGGGAAAAACTGTTTTTT,CATSRERGADGEKLFF
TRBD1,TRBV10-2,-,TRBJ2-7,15,TGCGCCAGCAGTCCGGGACAGGGGACCTCCTACGAGCAGTACTTC,CASSPGQGTSYEQYF
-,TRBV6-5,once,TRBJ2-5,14,TGTGCCAGCACCCCACACACCGGTTACAAGGGGCAGTACTTC,CASTPHTGYKGQYF
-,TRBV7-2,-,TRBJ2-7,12,TGTGCCAGCAGCAAAGACTCCTACAAGCAGTACTTC,CASSKDSYKQYF
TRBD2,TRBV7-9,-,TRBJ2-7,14,TGTGCCAGCACCGGGGGAGGGAACCCCTACGAGCAGTACTTC,CASTGGGNPYEQYF
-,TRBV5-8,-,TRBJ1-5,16,TGTGCCAGCCCCAGGGCCCACCAAAAGAGCAATCAGCCCCAGCATTTT,CASPRAHQKSNQPQHF
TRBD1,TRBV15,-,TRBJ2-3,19,TGTGCCACCTGCCACAGGGGGCGCGGGCTGAGGCCTAGCACAGATACGCAGTATTTT,CATCHRGRGLRPSTDTQYF
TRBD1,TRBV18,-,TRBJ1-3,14,TGTGCCAGCTCACCTGGACAGGCTGGAAACACCATATATTTT,CASSPGQAGNTIYF
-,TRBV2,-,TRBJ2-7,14,TGTGCCAGCAGTGGAAGACAGTCTTCCTACGAGCAGTACTTC,CASSGRQSSYEQYF
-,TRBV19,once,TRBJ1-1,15,TGTGCCAGTAGTATAGATTCCCGGGGAGACACTGAAGCTTTCTTT,CASSIDSRGDTEAFF
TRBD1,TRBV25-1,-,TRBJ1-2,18,TGTGCCAGCAGTGACTCCCCCGGGGACAGGGGCCATAACTATGGCTACACCTTC,CASSDSPGDRGHNYGYTF
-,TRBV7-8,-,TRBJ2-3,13,TGTGCCAGCAGCTTAGGGAGTACAGATACGCAGTATTTT,CASSLGSTDTQYF
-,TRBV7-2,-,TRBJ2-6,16,TGTGCCAGCACCCCAGGGCGGAACTCTGGGGCCAACGTCCTGACTTTC,CASTPGRNSGANVLTF
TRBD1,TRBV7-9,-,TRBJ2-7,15,TGTGCCAGCAGCTTGAGAGGGACAGGGGGCGACGAGCAGTACTTC,CASSLRGTGGDEQYF
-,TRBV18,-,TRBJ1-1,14,TGTGCCAGCTCACTCCCCGGGGGGAACACTGAAGCTTTCTTT,CASSLPGGNTEAFF
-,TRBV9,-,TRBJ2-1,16,TGTGCCAGCAGCGTAGGTCTAGCGTCCCGCTACAATGAGCAGTTCTTC,CASSVGLASRYNEQFF
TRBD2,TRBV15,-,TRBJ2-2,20,TGTGCCACCAGCAGAGATAGGGCTCGGCTAGCGGGGGCGAACACCGGGGAGCTGTTTTTT,CATSRDRARLAGANTGELFF
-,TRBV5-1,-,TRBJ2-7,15,TGCGCCAGCAGCTTGGTAGGGGGGGGGTCCTACGAGCAGTACTTC,CASSLVGGGSYEQYF